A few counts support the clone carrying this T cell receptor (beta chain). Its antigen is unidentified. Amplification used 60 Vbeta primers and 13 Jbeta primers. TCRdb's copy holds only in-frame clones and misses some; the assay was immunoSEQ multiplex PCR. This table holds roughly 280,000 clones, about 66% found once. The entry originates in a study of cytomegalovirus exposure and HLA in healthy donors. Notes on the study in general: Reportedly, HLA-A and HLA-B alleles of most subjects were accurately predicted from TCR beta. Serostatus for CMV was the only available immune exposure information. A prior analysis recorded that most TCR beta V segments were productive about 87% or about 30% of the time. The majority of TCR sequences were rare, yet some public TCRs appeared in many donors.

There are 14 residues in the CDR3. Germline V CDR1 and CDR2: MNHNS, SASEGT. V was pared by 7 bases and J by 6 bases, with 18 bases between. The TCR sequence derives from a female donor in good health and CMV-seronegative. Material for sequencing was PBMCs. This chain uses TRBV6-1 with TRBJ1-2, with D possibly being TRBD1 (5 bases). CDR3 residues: CASTRGRELNGYTF. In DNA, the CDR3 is TGTGCCAGCACCCGGGGACGGGAGTTAAATGGCTACACCTTC.